Shown below are 4 T cell receptor beta chains from a single sample sequenced in a study of blood T cell repertoires in COVID-19. Profiling relied on immunoSEQ multiplex PCR, and the TCRdb table lists in-frame clones only, not all of them. The profile shows about 120,000 clones, approximately 85% of them singletons. What was sequenced was peripheral blood. All receptors come from a woman aged 60 to 75 with COVID-19, enrolled during active disease.

The rearrangement uses TRBV14 and TRBJ2-7; TRBD1 agrees at 10 bases. The CDR3 has 14 residues. The V and J ends lost 4 bases and 4 bases, in that order; junction bases with no gene match: 4. The germline CDR1 and CDR2 sequences are SGHDN and FVKESK. CDR3 protein: CASSRRDRGYEQYF. CDR3 nucleotide sequence: TGTGCCAGCAGCCGGCGGGACAGGGGATACGAGCAGTACTTC.

The rearrangement links TRBV30 to TRBJ1-6; D unclear. Germline V CDR1 and CDR2: GTSNPN, SVGIG (reference sequence). The CDR3 is 16 residues long. The V end was cut by 0 bases, the J end by 7 bases, with 16 bases between. The CDR3 region has the DNA TGTGCCTGGAGTGTACTCCCGTCAGGAGGGAATTCACCCCTCCACTTT. Amino acid sequence: CAWSVLPSGGNSPLHF.

The rearrangement links TRBV11-2 to TRBJ1-3; TRBD1 matches 8 bases. The germline gives CDR1 SGHAT, CDR2 FQNNGV. Unmatched junction bases numbered 6, after V lost 4 bases and J lost 1 base. The CDR3 spans 16 residues. CDR3 DNA sequence: TGTGCCAGCAGCTCTGGGACAGGTCGTTCTGGAAACACCATATATTTT. Protein sequence: CASSSGTGRSGNTIYF. Combining the CDR3 with reference TRBV11-2 and TRBJ1-3 gives the whole variable domain EAGVAQSPRYKIIEKRQSVAFWCNPISGHATLYWYQQILGQGPKLLIQFQNNGVVDDSQLPKDRFSAERLKGVDSTLKIQPAKLEDSAVYLCASSSGTGRSGNTIYFGEGSWLTVV.

This clone was recorded once. The V gene is TRBV7-2, the J gene TRBJ1-2; D remains unclear. V gave up 4 bases and J gave up 2 bases, with 23 bases separating them. Per germline, CDR1 SGHTA and CDR2 FQGNSA. The CDR3 is made up of 18 amino acids. The CDR3 protein is CASSSPSFPVRENYGYTF. In DNA form, the CDR3 reads TGTGCCAGCAGCTCGCCCTCCTTCCCGGTCCGGGAGAACTATGGCTACACCTTC.